This T cell receptor beta chain was captured in a study of T-cell memory formation after mild COVID-19. Study context: Clusters were largely donor specific. Study outcomes and limitations: There was no confirmation that second-wave clones peaking on day 37 were SARS-CoV-2 specific. Cross-reactive memory appears to have joined, as suggested by some responding clones showing up in pre-infection memory.

Employing constant-segment primers, 5'RACE generated TCR alpha and TCR beta cDNA libraries bearing sample barcodes and UMIs. TCRdb re-called the 5' RACE reads with MiXCR, one entry per CDR3 protein. Of just over 400,000 distinct CDR3 sequences listed, 23% were seen once; the top ten hold over 10%. The CDR3 is 13 residues long. Germline V gene lookup returns CDR1 MNHEY and CDR2 SVGAGI. To note about this clonotype: Its antigen is as yet unknown. Germline is not matched at one junction end, which may reflect a read error.

The sequence was obtained from an adult woman who had mild COVID-19 (a few samples of this study predate the infection). Cell type and time point are not known. What was sequenced was PBMCs or a T cell subset sorted from them (not recorded which). The chain combines TRBV6-5 with TRBJ2-7, with 7 bases aligning to TRBD1. CDR3 bases: TGTGCCAGCAGCGACAGGGCTTCCTCCGAGCAGTACTTC. Protein product: CASSDRASSEQYF.